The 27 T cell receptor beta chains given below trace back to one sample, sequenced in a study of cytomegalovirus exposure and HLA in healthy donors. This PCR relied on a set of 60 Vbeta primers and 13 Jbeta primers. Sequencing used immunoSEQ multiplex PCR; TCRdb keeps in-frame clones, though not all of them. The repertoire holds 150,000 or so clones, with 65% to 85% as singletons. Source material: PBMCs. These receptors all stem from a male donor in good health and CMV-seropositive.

CDR3 in amino acids: CTSSQDPSLRENGEQYF. As DNA, the CDR3 is TGCACCAGCAGCCAAGATCCCTCCCTCCGGGAGAACGGGGAGCAGTACTTC. V is TRBV1 and J is TRBJ2-7; the table's TRBD2 call for D was not verified on the DNA. TRBV1 constitutes a pseudogene. CDR3 length: 17 amino acids.

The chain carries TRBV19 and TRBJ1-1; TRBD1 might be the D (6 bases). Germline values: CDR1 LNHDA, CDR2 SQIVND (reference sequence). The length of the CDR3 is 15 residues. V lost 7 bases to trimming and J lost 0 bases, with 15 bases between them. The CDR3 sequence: CASNANRAMNTEAFF. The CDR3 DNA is TGTGCCAGTAATGCAAACAGGGCGATGAACACTGAAGCTTTCTTT.

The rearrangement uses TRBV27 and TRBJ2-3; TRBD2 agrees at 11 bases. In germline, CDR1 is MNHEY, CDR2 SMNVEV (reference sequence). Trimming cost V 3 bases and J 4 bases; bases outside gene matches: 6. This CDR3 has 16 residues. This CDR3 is CASSLASGRFSDTQYF. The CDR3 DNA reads TGTGCCAGCAGTTTGGCTAGCGGGAGGTTCTCAGATACGCAGTATTTT.

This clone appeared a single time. The CDR3 reads CASRWDRGGQPQHF. The CDR3 DNA reads TGTGCCAGCAGATGGGACAGGGGGGGACAGCCCCAGCATTTT. This chain uses TRBV5-5 with TRBJ1-5; 11 nucleotides agree with TRBD1. This CDR3 is built from 14 residues. Germline CDR1 SGHKS, CDR2 YYEKEE (reference sequence). With 5 bases clipped from V and 7 bases from J, the junction kept 5 bases outside the gene matches.

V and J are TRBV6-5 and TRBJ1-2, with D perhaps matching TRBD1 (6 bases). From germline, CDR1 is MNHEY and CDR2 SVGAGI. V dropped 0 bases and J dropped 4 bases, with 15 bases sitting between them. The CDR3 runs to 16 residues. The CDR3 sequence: CASSYSNRVGFYGYTF. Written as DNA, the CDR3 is TGTGCCAGCAGTTACTCGAACAGGGTTGGGTTCTATGGCTACACCTTC.

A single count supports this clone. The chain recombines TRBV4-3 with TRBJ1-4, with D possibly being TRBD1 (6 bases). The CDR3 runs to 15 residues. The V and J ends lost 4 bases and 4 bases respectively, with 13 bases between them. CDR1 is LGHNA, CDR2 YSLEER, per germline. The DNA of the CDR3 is TGCGCCAGCAGCCCTAGACAGGCCCTTAATGAAAAACTGTTTTTT. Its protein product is CASSPRQALNEKLFF.

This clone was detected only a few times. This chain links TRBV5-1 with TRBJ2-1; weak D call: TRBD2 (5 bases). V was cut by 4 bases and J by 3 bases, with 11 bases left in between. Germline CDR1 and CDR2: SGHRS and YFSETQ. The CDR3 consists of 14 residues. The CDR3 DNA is TGCGCCAGCAGCCCACTAGGACTCTACAATGAGCAGTTCTTC. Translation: CASSPLGLYNEQFF.

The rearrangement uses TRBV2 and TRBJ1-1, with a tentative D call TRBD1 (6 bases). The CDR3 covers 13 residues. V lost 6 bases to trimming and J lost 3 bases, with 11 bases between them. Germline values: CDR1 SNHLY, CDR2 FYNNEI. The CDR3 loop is CASRKNRDTEAFF. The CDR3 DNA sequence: TGTGCCAGCAGGAAAAACAGGGACACTGAAGCTTTCTTT.

The CDR3: CASSFWTSRNTGELFF. For the CDR3, the DNA is TGTGCCAGCAGCTTCTGGACTAGCAGGAACACCGGGGAGCTGTTTTTT. The V and J genes are TRBV7-2 and TRBJ2-2, with TRBD2 identical over 8 bases. V lost 3 bases to trimming and J lost 1 base; unmatched junction nucleotides: 4. The germline gives CDR1 SGHTA, CDR2 FQGNSA. This CDR3 comprises 16 residues.

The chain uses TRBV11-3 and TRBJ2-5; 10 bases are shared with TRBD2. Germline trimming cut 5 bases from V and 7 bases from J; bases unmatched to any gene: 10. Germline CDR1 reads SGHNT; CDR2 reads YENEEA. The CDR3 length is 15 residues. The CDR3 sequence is CASSPERLAGGTQYF. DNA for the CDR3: TGTGCCAGCAGCCCCGAGAGACTAGCGGGTGGGACCCAGTACTTC.

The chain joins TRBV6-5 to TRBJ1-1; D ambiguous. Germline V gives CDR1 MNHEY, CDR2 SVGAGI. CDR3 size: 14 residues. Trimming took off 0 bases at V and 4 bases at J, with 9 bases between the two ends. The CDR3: CASSYSRLGTEAFF. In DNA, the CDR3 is TGTGCCAGCAGTTACTCCAGGTTAGGCACTGAAGCTTTCTTT.

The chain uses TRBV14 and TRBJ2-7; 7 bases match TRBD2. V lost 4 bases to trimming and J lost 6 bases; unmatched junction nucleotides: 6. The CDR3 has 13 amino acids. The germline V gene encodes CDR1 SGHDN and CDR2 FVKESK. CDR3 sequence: CASSPRAGVEQYF. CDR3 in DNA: TGTGCCAGCAGCCCTCGCGCGGGAGTCGAGCAGTACTTC.

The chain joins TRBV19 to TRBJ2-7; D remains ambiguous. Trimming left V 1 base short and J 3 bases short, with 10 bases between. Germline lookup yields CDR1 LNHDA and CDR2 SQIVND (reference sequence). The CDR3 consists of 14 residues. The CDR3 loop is CASSIVPGDYEQYF. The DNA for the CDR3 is TGTGCCAGTAGTATAGTTCCAGGCGACTACGAGCAGTACTTC.

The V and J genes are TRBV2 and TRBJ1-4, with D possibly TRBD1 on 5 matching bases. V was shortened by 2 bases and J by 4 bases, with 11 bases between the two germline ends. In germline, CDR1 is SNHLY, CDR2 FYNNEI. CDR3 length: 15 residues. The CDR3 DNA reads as TGTGCCAGCAGTGAATGGGGCAGAGGTAATGAAAAACTGTTTTTT. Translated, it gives CASSEWGRGNEKLFF.

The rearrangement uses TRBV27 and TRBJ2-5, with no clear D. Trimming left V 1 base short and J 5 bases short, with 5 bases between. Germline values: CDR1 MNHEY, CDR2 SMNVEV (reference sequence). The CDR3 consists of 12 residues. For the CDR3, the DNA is TGTGCCAGCAGTTTATTTGGCGAGACCCAGTACTTC. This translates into CASSLFGETQYF.

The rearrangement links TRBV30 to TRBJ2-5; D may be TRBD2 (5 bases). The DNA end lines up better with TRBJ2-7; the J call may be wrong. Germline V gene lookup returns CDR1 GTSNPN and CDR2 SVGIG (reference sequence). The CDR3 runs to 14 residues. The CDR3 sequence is CAWSVLADPYEQYF. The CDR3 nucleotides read TGTGCCTGGAGTGTCCTAGCCGACCCCTACGAGCAGTACTTC.

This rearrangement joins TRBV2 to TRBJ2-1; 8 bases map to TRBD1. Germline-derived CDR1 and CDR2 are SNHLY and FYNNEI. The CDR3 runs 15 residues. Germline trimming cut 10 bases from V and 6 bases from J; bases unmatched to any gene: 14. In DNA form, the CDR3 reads TGTGCCATCCCAAAAGGGCAGGGGGCTAGCAATGAGCAGTTCTTC. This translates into CAIPKGQGASNEQFF.

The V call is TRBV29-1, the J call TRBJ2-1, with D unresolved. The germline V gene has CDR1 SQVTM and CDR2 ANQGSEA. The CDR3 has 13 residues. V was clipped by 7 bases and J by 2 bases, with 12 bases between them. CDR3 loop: CSGETGPYNEQFF. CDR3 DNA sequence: TGCAGCGGTGAGACGGGTCCCTACAATGAGCAGTTCTTC.

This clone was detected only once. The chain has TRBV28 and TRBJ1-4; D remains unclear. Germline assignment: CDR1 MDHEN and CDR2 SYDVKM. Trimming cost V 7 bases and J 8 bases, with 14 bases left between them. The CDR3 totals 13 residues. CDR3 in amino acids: CASTSGRREKLFF. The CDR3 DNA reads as TGTGCCAGCACCTCCGGGCGGAGGGAAAAACTGTTTTTT.

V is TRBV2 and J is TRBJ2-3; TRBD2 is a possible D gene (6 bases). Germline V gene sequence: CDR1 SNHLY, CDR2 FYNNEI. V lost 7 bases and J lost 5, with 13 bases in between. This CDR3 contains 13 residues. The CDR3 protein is CASKGGIGDTQYF. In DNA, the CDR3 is TGTGCCAGCAAGGGCGGGATAGGAGATACGCAGTATTTT.

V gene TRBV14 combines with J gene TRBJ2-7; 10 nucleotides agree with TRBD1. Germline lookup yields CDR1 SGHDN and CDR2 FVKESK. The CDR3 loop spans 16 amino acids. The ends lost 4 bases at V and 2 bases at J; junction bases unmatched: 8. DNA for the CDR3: TGTGCCAGCAGCCCTCACCCGGGACAGGGGACCTACGAGCAGTACTTC. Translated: CASSPHPGQGTYEQYF.

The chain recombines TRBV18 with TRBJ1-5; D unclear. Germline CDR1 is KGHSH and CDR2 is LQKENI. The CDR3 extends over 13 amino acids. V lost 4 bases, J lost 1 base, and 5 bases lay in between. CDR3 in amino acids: CASSLSSNQPQHF. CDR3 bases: TGTGCCAGCTCACTGTCGAGCAATCAGCCCCAGCATTTT.

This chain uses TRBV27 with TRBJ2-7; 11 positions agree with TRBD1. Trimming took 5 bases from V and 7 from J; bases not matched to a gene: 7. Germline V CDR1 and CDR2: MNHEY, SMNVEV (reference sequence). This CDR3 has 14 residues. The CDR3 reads CASSKRDRGEEQYF. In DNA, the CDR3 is TGTGCCAGCAGTAAACGGGACAGGGGGGAGGAGCAGTACTTC.

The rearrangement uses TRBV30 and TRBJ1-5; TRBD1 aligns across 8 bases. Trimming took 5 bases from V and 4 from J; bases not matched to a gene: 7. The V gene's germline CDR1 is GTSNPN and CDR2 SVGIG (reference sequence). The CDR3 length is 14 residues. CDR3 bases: TGTGCCTGGGAACAGGGGGGCTTTAATCAGCCCCAGCATTTT. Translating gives CAWEQGGFNQPQHF.

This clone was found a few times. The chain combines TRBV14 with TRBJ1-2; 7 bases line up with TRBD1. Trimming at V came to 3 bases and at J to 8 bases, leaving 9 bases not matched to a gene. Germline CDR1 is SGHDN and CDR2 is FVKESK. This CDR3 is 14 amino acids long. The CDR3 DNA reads TGTGCCAGCAGCCAGACGACAGGGATCGACGGCTACACCTTC. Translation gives CASSQTTGIDGYTF.

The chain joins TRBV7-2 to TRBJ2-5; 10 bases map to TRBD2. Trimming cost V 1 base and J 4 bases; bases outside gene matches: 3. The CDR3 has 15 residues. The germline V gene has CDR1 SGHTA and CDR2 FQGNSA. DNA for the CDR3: TGTGCCAGCAGCTTAGGTAGCGGGAGGCCAGAGACCCAGTACTTC. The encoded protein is CASSLGSGRPETQYF.

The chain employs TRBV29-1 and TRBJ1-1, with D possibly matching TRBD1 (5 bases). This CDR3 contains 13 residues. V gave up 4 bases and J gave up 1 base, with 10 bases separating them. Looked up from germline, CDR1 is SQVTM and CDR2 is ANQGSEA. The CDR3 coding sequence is TGCAGCGTTGGCGGGGGGGGGAACACTGAAGCTTTCTTT. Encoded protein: CSVGGGGNTEAFF.